This T cell receptor (beta chain) was identified in a study of T-cell reconstitution after alpha-beta-depleted transplantation in children. This clonotype was found many times. Antigen unknown. The CDR3 covers 15 residues. Germline assignment: CDR1 MDHEN and CDR2 SYDVKM. With V trimmed by 2 bases and J by 6 bases, 4 bases remained unmatched. Construction of the TCRbeta library involved unique molecular identifiers. Via MiXCR, TCRdb re-called the PCR reads, giving one row per CDR3 protein. This repertoire shows 200,000 to 250,000 distinct CDR3 sequences, approximately 11% found once; its top ten account for roughly 30%. Whole-study results and caveats: One year after transplant, T-cell counts and diversity came mostly from newly produced T cells. Diversity of TCRbeta at day 60 was high in some patients, arising from surviving recipient T cells and thymic progenitors. In patients about two months after transplant, alpha-beta T cells reportedly arose from several hundred expanded graft clones.

The sequenced sample was PBMCs, obtained before TCRalphabeta/CD19-depleted stem cell transplant. This chain uses TRBV28 with TRBJ2-1, with 10 bases identical to TRBD1. This receptor was identified in a child younger than two with acute myeloid leukemia, due to receive a stem cell transplant. CDR3 sequence: CASSLGTGVGNEQFF. CDR3 in DNA: TGTGCCAGCAGTTTAGGGACAGGGGTAGGCAATGAGCAGTTCTTC.